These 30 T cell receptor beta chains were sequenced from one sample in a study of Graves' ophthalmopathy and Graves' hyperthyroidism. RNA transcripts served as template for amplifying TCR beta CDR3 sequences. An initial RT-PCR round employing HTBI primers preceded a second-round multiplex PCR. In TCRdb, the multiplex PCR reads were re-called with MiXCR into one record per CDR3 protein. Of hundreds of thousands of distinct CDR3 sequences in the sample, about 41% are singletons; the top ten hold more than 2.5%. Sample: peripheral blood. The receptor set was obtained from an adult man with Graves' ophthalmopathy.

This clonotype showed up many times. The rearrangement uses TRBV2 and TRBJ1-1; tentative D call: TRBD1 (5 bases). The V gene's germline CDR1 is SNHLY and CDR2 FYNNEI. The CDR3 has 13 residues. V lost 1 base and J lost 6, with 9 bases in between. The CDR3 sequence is CASSEGGWSEAFF. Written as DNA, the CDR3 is TGTGCCAGCAGTGAAGGGGGCTGGTCTGAAGCTTTCTTT.

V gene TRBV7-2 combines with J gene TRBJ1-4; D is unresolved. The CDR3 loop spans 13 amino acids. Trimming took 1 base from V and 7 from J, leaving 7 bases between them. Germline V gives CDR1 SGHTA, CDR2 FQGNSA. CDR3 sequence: CASSLEAGEKLFF. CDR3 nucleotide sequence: TGTGCCAGCAGCTTAGAAGCCGGTGAAAAACTGTTTTTT.

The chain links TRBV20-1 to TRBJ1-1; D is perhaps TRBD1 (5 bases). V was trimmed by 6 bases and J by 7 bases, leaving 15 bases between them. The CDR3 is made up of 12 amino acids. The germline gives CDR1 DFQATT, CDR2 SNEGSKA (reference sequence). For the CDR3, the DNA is TGCAGTGCGGTCAGGGCTGGAAATGAAGCTTTCTTT. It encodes CSAVRAGNEAFF.

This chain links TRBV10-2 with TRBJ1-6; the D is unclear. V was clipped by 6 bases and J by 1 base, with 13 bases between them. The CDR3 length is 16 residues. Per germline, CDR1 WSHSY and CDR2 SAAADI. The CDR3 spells CASSQDPVSYNSPLHF. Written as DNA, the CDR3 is TGCGCCAGCAGCCAAGATCCGGTTTCCTATAATTCACCCCTCCACTTT.

This chain's CDR3 is CSAHTSGRQETQYF. DNA of the CDR3: TGCAGTGCCCACACTAGCGGGAGACAAGAGACCCAGTACTTC. The rearrangement links TRBV20-1 to TRBJ2-5; the match to TRBD2 covers 11 bases. CDR1 is DFQATT, CDR2 SNEGSKA, per germline (reference sequence). V was pared by 6 bases and J by 2 bases, with 5 bases of the junction left unmatched. The CDR3 is 14 amino acids.

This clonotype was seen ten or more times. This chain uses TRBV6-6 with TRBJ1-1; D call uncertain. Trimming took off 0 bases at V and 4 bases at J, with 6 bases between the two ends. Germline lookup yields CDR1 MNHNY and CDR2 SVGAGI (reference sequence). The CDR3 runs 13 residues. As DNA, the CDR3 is TGTGCCAGCAGTTACTCTCTAAGCACTGAAGCTTTCTTT. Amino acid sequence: CASSYSLSTEAFF.

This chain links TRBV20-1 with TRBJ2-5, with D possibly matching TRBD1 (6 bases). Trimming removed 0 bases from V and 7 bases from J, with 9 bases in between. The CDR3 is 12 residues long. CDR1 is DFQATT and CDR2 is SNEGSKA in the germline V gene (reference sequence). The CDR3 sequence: CSAREDRGTQYF. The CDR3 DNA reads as TGCAGTGCTAGAGAGGACAGAGGGACCCAGTACTTC.

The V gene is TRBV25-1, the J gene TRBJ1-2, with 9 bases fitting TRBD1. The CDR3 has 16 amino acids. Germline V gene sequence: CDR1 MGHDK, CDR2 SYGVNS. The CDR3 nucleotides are TGTGCTACGGGGGGCCCCGGGACAGGGTCTAACTATGGCTACACCTTC. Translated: CATGGPGTGSNYGYTF.

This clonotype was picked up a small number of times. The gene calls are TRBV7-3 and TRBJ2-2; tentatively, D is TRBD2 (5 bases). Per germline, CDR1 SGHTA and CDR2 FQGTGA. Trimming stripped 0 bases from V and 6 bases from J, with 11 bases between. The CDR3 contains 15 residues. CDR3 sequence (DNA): TGTGCCAGCAGCTTAACGGGTTCTAGCCCCGGGGAGCTGTTTTTT. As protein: CASSLTGSSPGELFF.

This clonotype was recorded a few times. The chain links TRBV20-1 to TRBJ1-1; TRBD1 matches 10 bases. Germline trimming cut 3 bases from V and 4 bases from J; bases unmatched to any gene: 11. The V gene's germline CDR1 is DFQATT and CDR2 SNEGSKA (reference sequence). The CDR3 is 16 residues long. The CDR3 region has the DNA TGCAGTGCTAGGGGACGACCGGGACAGGGGTTCACTGAAGCTTTCTTT. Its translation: CSARGRPGQGFTEAFF.

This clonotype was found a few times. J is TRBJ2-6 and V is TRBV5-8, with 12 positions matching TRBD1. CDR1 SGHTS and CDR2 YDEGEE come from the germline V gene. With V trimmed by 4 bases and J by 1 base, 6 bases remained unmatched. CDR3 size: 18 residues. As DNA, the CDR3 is TGTGCCAGCAGCCGTAGGGACAGGGGGCTTTCTGGGGCCAACGTCCTGACTTTC. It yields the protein CASSRRDRGLSGANVLTF.

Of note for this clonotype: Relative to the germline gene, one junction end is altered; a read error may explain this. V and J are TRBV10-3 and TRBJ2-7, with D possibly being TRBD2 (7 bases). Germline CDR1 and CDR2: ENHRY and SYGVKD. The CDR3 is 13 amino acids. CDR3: CASSYSNGGQLDF. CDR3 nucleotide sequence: TGTGCCAGCAGTTACTCGAACGGGGGGCAGTTAGACTTC.

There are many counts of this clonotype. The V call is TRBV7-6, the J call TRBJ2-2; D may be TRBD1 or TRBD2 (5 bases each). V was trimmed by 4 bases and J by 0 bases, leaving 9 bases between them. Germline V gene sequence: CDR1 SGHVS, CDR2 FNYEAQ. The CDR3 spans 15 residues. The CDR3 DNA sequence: TGTGCCAGCAGCTGGAGGACATCGAACACCGGGGAGCTGTTTTTT. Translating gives CASSWRTSNTGELFF.

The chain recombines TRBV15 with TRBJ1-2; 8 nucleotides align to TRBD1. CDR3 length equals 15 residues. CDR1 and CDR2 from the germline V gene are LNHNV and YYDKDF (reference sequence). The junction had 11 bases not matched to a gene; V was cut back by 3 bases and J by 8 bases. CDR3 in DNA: TGTGCCACCAGCAGGCCGGGGCAGGGGGCGAAGGGCTACACCTTC. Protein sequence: CATSRPGQGAKGYTF.

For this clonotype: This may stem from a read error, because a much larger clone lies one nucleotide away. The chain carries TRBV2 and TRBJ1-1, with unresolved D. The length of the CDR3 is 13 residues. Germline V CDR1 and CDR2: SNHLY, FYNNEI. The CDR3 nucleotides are TGTGCCAGCAGTTTGGGCCGGCACACTGAAGCTCTCTTT. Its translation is CASSLGRHTEALF.

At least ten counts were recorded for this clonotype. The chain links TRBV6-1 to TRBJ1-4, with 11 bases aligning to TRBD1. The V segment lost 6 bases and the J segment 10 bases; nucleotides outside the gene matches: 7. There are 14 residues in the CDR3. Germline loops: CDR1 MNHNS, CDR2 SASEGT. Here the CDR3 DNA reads TGTGCCAGCAGCCCGGACAGGGGGCGACGAAAACTGTTTTTT. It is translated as CASSPDRGRRKLFF.

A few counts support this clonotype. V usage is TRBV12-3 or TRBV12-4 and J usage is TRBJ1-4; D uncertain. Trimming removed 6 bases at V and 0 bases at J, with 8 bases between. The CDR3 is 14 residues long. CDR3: CASRFGTTNEKLFF. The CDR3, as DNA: TGTGCCAGCAGGTTTGGAACAACTAATGAAAAACTGTTTTTT.

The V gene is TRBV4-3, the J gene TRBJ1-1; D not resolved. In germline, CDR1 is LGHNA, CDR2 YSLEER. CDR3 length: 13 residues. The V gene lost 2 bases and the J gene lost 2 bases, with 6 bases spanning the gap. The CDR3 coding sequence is TGCGCCAGCAGCCAACGAGAAAACACTGAAGCTTTCTTT. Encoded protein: CASSQRENTEAFF.

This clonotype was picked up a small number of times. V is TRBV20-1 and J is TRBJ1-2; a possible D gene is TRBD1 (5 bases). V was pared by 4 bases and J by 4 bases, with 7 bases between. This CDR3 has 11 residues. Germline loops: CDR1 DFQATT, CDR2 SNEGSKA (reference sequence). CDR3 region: CSATGTYGYTF. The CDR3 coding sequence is TGCAGTGCTACCGGGACCTATGGCTACACCTTC.

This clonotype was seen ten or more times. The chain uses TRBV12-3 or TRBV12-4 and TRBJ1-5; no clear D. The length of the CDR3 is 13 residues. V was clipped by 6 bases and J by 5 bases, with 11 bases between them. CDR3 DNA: TGTGCCAGCAGCCCAGACGGGGATCAGCCCCAGCATTTT. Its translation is CASSPDGDQPQHF.

Written as DNA, the CDR3 is TGTGCCATCAGTCTAAACTGGGGTAGCTATGGCTACACCTTC. Translating it yields CAISLNWGSYGYTF. The chain has TRBV10-3 and TRBJ1-2, with D unresolved. In germline, CDR1 is ENHRY, CDR2 SYGVKD. The CDR3 covers 14 residues. The germline V and J ends were trimmed by 5 bases and 4 bases, with 14 bases remaining between them.

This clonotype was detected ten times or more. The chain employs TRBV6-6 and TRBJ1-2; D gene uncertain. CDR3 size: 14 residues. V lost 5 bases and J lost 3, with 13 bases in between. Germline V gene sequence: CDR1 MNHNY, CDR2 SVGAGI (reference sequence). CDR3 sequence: CASSTVRRDYGYTF. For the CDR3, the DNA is TGTGCCAGCAGTACCGTCCGGAGGGACTATGGCTACACCTTC.

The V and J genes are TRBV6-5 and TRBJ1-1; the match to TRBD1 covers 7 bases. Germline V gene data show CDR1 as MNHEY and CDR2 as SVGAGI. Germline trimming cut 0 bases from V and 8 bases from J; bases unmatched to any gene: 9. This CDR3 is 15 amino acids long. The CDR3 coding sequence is TGTGCCAGCAGTTACTCGGGGACAGCCGGTAGGGAAGCTTTCTTT. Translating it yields CASSYSGTAGREAFF.

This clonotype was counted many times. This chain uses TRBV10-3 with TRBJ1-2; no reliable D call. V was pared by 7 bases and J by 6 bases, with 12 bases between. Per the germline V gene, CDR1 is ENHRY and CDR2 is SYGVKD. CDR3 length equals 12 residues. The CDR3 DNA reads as TGTGCCATCAAAAGGGCAGATGATGGCTACACCTTC. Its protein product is CAIKRADDGYTF.

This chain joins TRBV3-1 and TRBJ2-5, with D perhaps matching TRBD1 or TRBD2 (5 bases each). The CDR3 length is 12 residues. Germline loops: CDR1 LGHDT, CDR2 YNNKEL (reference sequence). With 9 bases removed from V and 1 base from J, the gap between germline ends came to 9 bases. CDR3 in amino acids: CASRGPQETQYF. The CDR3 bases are TGTGCCAGTCGGGGACCCCAAGAGACCCAGTACTTC.

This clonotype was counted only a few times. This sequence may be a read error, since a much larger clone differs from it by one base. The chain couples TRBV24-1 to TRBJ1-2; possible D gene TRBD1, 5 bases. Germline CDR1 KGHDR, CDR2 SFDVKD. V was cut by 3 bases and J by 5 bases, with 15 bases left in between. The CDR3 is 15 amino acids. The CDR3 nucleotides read TGTGCCACCAGTGATGACCCCCCTAGGGGATATGGCTACACCTTC. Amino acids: CATSDDPPRGYGYTF.

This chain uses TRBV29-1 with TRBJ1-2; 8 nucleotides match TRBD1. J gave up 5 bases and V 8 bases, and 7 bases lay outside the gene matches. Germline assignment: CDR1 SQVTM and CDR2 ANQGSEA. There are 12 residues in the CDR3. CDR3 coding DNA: TGCAGCCAAGGACAGGGTCGATATGGCTACACCTTC. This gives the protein CSQGQGRYGYTF.

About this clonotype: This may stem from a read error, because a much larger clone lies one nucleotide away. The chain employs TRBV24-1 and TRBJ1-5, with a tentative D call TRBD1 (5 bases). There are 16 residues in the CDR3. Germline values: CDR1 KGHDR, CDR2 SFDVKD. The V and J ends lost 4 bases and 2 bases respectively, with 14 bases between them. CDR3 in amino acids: CATSEGGDYGNQPQHF. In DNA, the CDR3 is TGTGCCACCAGTGAGGGGGGGGATTACGGCAATCAGCCCCAGCATTTT.

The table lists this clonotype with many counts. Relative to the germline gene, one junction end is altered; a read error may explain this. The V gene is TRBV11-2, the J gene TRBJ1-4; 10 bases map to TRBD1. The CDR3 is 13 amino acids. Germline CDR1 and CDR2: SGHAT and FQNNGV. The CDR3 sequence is CASSLAGTGVEVF. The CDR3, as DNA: TGTGCCAGCAGCTTAGCAGGGACAGGGGTTGAGGTTTTT.

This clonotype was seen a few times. The CDR3 loop is CASSPGGQTNQPQHF. CDR3 sequence (DNA): TGTGCCAGTAGTCCGGGGGGACAGACAAATCAGCCCCAGCATTTT. The rearrangement uses TRBV19 and TRBJ1-5; the match to TRBD1 covers 7 bases. Germline CDR1 and CDR2: LNHDA and SQIVND (reference sequence). The CDR3 has 15 amino acids. Losses at the gene ends were 5 bases for V and 4 bases for J; bases not matched to a gene: 8.